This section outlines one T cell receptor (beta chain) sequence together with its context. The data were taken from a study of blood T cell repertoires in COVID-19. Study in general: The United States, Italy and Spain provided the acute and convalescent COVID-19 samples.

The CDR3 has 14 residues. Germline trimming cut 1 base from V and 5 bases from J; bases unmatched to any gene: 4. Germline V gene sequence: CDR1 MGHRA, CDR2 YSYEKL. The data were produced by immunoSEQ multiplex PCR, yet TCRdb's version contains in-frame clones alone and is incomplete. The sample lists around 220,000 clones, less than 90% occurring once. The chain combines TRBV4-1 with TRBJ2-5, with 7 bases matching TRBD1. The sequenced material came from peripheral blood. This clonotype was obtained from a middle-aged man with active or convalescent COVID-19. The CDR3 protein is CASSQGGGGETQYF. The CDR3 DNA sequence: TGCGCCAGCAGCCAAGGAGGGGGCGGGGAGACCCAGTACTTC.